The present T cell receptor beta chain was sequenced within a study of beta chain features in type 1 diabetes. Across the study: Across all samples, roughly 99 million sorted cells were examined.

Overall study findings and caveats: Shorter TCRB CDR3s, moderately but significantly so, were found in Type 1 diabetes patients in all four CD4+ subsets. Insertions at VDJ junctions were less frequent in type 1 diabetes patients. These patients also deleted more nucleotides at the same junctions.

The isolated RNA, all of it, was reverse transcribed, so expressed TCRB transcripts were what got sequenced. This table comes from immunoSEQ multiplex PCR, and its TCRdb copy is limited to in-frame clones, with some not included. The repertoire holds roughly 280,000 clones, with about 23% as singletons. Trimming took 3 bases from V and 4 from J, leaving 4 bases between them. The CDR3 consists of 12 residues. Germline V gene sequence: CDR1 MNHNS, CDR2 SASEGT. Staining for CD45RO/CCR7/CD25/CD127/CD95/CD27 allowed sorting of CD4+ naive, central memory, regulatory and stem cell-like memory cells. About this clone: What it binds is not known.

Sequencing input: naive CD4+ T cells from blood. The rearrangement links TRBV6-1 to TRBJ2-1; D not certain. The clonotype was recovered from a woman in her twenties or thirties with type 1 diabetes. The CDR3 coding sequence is TGTGCCAGCAGTGAGGCTTACAATGAGCAGTTCTTC. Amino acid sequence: CASSEAYNEQFF.